This is a list of T cell receptor beta chains from one sample in a study of blood T cell repertoires in COVID-19. TCRdb keeps only in-frame clones here, not all; method: immunoSEQ multiplex PCR. The sample gives over 35,000 clones, just under 85% of which show up once; approximately 25% is in the top ten. What was sequenced was peripheral blood. These receptors came from a human donor with acute or convalescent COVID-19. The donor label of this sample is uncertain. CDR3s leave out the opening cysteine and the closing phenylalanine or tryptophan. Each record gives: V gene, J gene, CDR3 protein.

v_call: TRBV5-1
j_call: TRBJ1-4
cdr3_aa: ASSLGGEKLF

v_call: TRBV28
j_call: TRBJ1-4
cdr3_aa: ASRTGIRNEKLF

v_call: TRBV20-1
j_call: TRBJ2-7
cdr3_aa: SALRGYEQY

v_call: TRBV9
j_call: TRBJ1-1
cdr3_aa: ASSVGGGRNTEAF

v_call: TRBV2
j_call: TRBJ2-1
cdr3_aa: ASRELGLAGVNEQF

v_call: TRBV7-8
j_call: TRBJ1-1
cdr3_aa: ASSLVTGPNTEAF

v_call: TRBV7-2
j_call: TRBJ1-6
cdr3_aa: ASSLPPGLGSPLH

v_call: TRBV5-1
j_call: TRBJ2-3
cdr3_aa: ASSVNSDTQY

v_call: TRBV19
j_call: TRBJ2-5
cdr3_aa: ASSIGAGLGETQY

v_call: TRBV7-6
j_call: TRBJ2-3
cdr3_aa: ASSLSGQSLLNTQY

v_call: TRBV7-2
j_call: TRBJ1-6
cdr3_aa: ASTGTDYNSPLH

v_call: TRBV11-2
j_call: TRBJ2-2
cdr3_aa: ASSSRTSGSGELF

v_call: TRBV7-6
j_call: TRBJ2-7
cdr3_aa: ASSKGGAGGTYEQY

v_call: TRBV5-6
j_call: TRBJ2-3
cdr3_aa: ASSLADDYTTDTQY

v_call: TRBV9
j_call: TRBJ2-3
cdr3_aa: ASKSGEGTDTQY

v_call: TRBV4-1
j_call: TRBJ2-1
cdr3_aa: ASSLASSYNEQF

v_call: TRBV10-3
j_call: TRBJ1-1
cdr3_aa: AISGRRRDRGSSSTEAF

v_call: TRBV7-3
j_call: TRBJ2-1
cdr3_aa: ASSVSSGSSYNEQF

v_call: TRBV28
j_call: TRBJ2-7
cdr3_aa: ASSSPGTDSYEQY

v_call: TRBV27
j_call: TRBJ2-7
cdr3_aa: ASSLQGAFSYEQY

v_call: TRBV30
j_call: TRBJ2-7
cdr3_aa: AWRDPGTGGFSEQY

v_call: TRBV11-2
j_call: TRBJ2-3
cdr3_aa: ASSLWVGGSTDTQY

v_call: TRBV6-6
j_call: TRBJ2-7
cdr3_aa: ASSTYRVHVGEQY

v_call: TRBV14
j_call: TRBJ1-1
cdr3_aa: ASSQGALSTEAF

v_call: TRBV19
j_call: TRBJ1-2
cdr3_aa: ASSVGQGATYGYT

v_call: TRBV12-5
j_call: TRBJ2-7
cdr3_aa: ASGLARGGEQY

v_call: TRBV19
j_call: TRBJ2-5
cdr3_aa: ASSSRTGTRQETQY

v_call: TRBV7-3
j_call: TRBJ2-3
cdr3_aa: ASSLTASGAGTDTQY

v_call: TRBV10-3
j_call: TRBJ2-3
cdr3_aa: AISDYRGTGSTDTQY

v_call: TRBV15
j_call: TRBJ2-7
cdr3_aa: ATSRGLSYEQY

v_call: TRBV19
j_call: TRBJ1-5
cdr3_aa: ASSIWKPGFQPQH

v_call: TRBV5-4
j_call: TRBJ1-2
cdr3_aa: ASSFWQGLLINYGYT

v_call: TRBV28
j_call: TRBJ2-5
cdr3_aa: ASSLIAREETQY

v_call: TRBV29-1
j_call: TRBJ1-6
cdr3_aa: SVRPGTGRDSPLH

v_call: TRBV5-8
j_call: TRBJ2-2
cdr3_aa: ASSHMIRGDTGELF

v_call: TRBV19
j_call: TRBJ1-5
cdr3_aa: ASSMGPQGQPQH

v_call: TRBV28
j_call: TRBJ1-2
cdr3_aa: ASSSEGGEDGYT

v_call: TRBV24-1
j_call: TRBJ2-2
cdr3_aa: ATSIAGLNTGELF

v_call: TRBV28
j_call: TRBJ1-4
cdr3_aa: ASRPEPRSGEKLF

v_call: TRBV6-4
j_call: TRBJ2-3
cdr3_aa: ASSEAGGLQHTQY

v_call: TRBV3-1/TRBV3-2
j_call: TRBJ1-2
cdr3_aa: ASSQPGQGTYGYT

v_call: TRBV15
j_call: TRBJ2-1
cdr3_aa: ATSKERLAVSVHEQF

v_call: TRBV27
j_call: TRBJ1-6
cdr3_aa: ASSSTQTGTRNSPLH

v_call: TRBV12-3/TRBV12-4
j_call: TRBJ2-3
cdr3_aa: ASRAGDTQY

v_call: TRBV6-4
j_call: TRBJ1-1
cdr3_aa: ASRDRGQTEAF

v_call: TRBV7-6
j_call: TRBJ2-1
cdr3_aa: ASSLSGGSYNEQF

v_call: TRBV9
j_call: TRBJ1-2
cdr3_aa: ASSVRQGARYT

v_call: TRBV19
j_call: TRBJ1-5
cdr3_aa: ASSTPTGTSQPQH

v_call: TRBV7-6
j_call: TRBJ1-5
cdr3_aa: ASSLGTEPRQPQH

v_call: TRBV5-4
j_call: TRBJ1-3
cdr3_aa: ASSLRGRSVAGNTIY

v_call: TRBV24-1
j_call: TRBJ1-5
cdr3_aa: ATSDFRGIQH

v_call: TRBV29-1
j_call: TRBJ1-1
cdr3_aa: SVGLGLEGAF

v_call: TRBV9
j_call: TRBJ1-2
cdr3_aa: ASSKVGTGYGYT

v_call: TRBV15
j_call: TRBJ2-2
cdr3_aa: ATVDSGTGNSLTNTGELF

v_call: TRBV5-4
j_call: TRBJ2-7
cdr3_aa: ASSLSGGLGSYEQY

v_call: TRBV19
j_call: TRBJ1-1
cdr3_aa: ASSSGGQKGNTEAF

v_call: TRBV5-4
j_call: TRBJ2-2
cdr3_aa: ASSLPSGGAGTGELF

v_call: TRBV19
j_call: TRBJ2-2
cdr3_aa: ASSNSPRSTGELF

v_call: TRBV6-2/TRBV6-3
j_call: TRBJ2-1
cdr3_aa: ASSYSLSPEF

v_call: TRBV28
j_call: TRBJ2-1
cdr3_aa: ASRPLAGADYNEQF